The 10 T cell receptor beta chains below come from one sample, sequenced in a study of T cell responses to AZD1222 COVID-19 vaccine. Method: immunoSEQ multiplex PCR; TCRdb's copy keeps in-frame clones and lacks some. The sample shows about 180,000 clones, around 89% of them seen only once. The sequenced sample was peripheral blood, obtained 28 days after the second AZD1222 dose. The receptors originated from an adult who received the AZD1222 COVID-19 vaccine.

The chain combines TRBV18 with TRBJ2-4, with TRBD1 as a possible D gene (5 bases). CDR3 length: 14 amino acids. Germline CDR1 KGHSH, CDR2 LQKENI. Deletions cut 6 bases from V and 10 bases from J, with 19 bases between. The CDR3 nucleotides are TGTGCCAGCTCCCCCCAAGGGGTGGGAAGGATTCAGTACTTC. It codes for CASSPQGVGRIQYF. Full variable domain (missing parts from reference TRBV18 and TRBJ2-4): NAGVMQNPRHLVRRRGQEARLRCSPMKGHSHVYWYRQLPEEGLKFMVYLQKENIIDESGMPKERFSAEFPKEGPSILRIQQVVRGDSAAYFCASSPQGVGRIQYFGAGTRLSVL.

The chain links TRBV6-5 to TRBJ2-7; D remains unclear. Between the trimmed V and J ends, which lost 4 bases and 2 bases, there was a span of 9 bases. Germline CDR1 is MNHEY and CDR2 is SVGAGI. This CDR3 spans 13 amino acids. CDR3 residues: CASSSRHPYEQYF. CDR3 sequence (DNA): TGTGCCAGCAGTTCTCGACATCCCTACGAGCAGTACTTC.

The V and J genes are TRBV28 and TRBJ1-1; 7 positions agree with TRBD1. Germline CDR1 MDHEN, CDR2 SYDVKM. After removal of 3 bases from V and 1 base from J, the junction contained 5 bases not matched to a gene. The CDR3 sequence is 15 residues long. Here the CDR3 reads CASSLPTGWNTEAFF. The CDR3 nucleotides are TGTGCCAGCAGTTTGCCGACAGGGTGGAACACTGAAGCTTTCTTT. Combining the CDR3 with reference TRBV28 and TRBJ1-1 gives the whole variable domain DVKVTQSSRYLVKRTGEKVFLECVQDMDHENMFWYRQDPGLGLRLIYFSYDVKMKEKGDIPEGYSVSREKKERFSLILESASTNQTSMYLCASSLPTGWNTEAFFGQGTRLTVV.

The rearrangement joins TRBV30 to TRBJ2-7, with D maybe TRBD2 (6 bases). The CDR3 loop spans 15 amino acids. The V gene lost 3 bases and the J gene lost 1 base, with 16 bases spanning the gap. Looked up from germline, CDR1 is GTSNPN and CDR2 is SVGIG (reference sequence). This CDR3 is CAWSAGQLRSYEQYF. CDR3 sequence (DNA): TGTGCCTGGAGCGCGGGGCAGCTGAGGTCCTACGAGCAGTACTTC.

This clone was counted a single time. The gene calls are TRBV5-5 and TRBJ2-5, with no clear D. The CDR3 length is 13 residues. The V end lost 4 bases, the J end lost 2 bases, and 9 bases lay between the germline ends. The germline V gene encodes CDR1 SGHKS and CDR2 YYEKEE (reference sequence). The CDR3 DNA sequence: TGTGCCAGCAGCCCCGGGCAGCAAGAGACCCAGTACTTC. This gives the protein CASSPGQQETQYF.

The chain links TRBV24-1 to TRBJ2-2; D is unresolved. The CDR3 is 16 residues long. Trimming took 5 bases from V and 4 from J, leaving 16 bases between them. Germline CDR1 reads KGHDR; CDR2 reads SFDVKD. For the CDR3, the DNA is TGTGCCACCAGTGCTCCCGCCACGACGGCCACCGGGGAGCTGTTTTTT. Encoded protein: CATSAPATTATGELFF.

This clone was found once. CDR3 coding DNA: TGTGCCAGCAGTGCGCCGACAGGGAACACTGAAGCTTTCTTT. Translating it yields CASSAPTGNTEAFF. This chain uses TRBV28 with TRBJ1-1; D is possibly TRBD1 (6 bases). Trimming took 5 bases from V and 1 from J, leaving 11 bases between them. The CDR3 length is 14 residues. Germline V gene lookup returns CDR1 MDHEN and CDR2 SYDVKM.

The rearrangement joins TRBV10-2 to TRBJ2-2; the D gene is possibly TRBD2 (7 bases). V lost 11 bases to trimming and J lost 5 bases, with 12 bases between them. Per the germline V gene, CDR1 is WSHSY and CDR2 is SAAADI. This CDR3 contains 12 residues. The CDR3 sequence: CAGGGATGELFF. DNA of the CDR3: TGCGCCGGGGGGGGCGCGACCGGGGAGCTGTTTTTT.

CDR3 sequence (DNA): TGTGCCAGTAGAGGGACGGCTGGTAGCAATCAGCCCCAGCATTTT. This translates into CASRGTAGSNQPQHF. V is TRBV19 and J is TRBJ1-5, with a weak D call TRBD1 (5 bases). The germline V gene has CDR1 LNHDA and CDR2 SQIVND (reference sequence). This CDR3 has 15 residues. The ends were cut back, 6 bases at V and 0 bases at J, with 12 bases in the middle.

This rearrangement joins TRBV5-6 to TRBJ2-7; no clear D. The CDR3 consists of 14 residues. Germline assignment: CDR1 SGHDT and CDR2 YYEEEE. The V end was cut by 4 bases, the J end by 1 base, with 12 bases between. In DNA form, the CDR3 reads TGTGCCAGCAGCGGAAACGTAGGATCCTACGAGCAGTACTTC. It translates to CASSGNVGSYEQYF. The whole variable domain, filled in from reference TRBV5-6 and TRBJ2-7, reads DAGVTQSPTHLIKTRGQQVTLRCSPKSGHDTVSWYQQALGQGPQFIFQYYEEEERQRGNFPDRFSGHQFPNYSSELNVNALLLGDSALYLCASSGNVGSYEQYFGPGTRLTVT.